This record looks at one TCR beta chain sequence and its context. Antigen specificity is unknown. The data stem from a study of lymphopenia after photon versus proton radiotherapy. Study-wide results and limits: After lymphocyte nadir, photon-treated repertoires showed oligoclonal expansion, especially CD8+ Temra. Relative stability marked proton patients; photon patients lost diversity and naive cells. Survival link was tested only in deceased patients; proton benefit remains a possibility.

This CDR3 is built from 11 residues. CDR1 is DFQATT and CDR2 is SNEGSKA in the germline V gene (reference sequence). Between the trimmed V and J ends, which lost 5 bases and 10 bases, there was a span of 11 bases. Clones were read by immunoSEQ multiplex PCR, and TCRdb kept only the in-frame ones, dropping some. The sample consists of 55,000 to 70,000 clones, about 90% of them appearing once. Sequencing was performed on peripheral blood, taken from a patient treated with photon-based radiotherapy. The sequence was collected from a woman in her forties with cholangiocarcinoma. The chain employs TRBV20-1 and TRBJ1-4, with D possibly matching TRBD1 (6 bases). The CDR3 bases are TGCAGTGCTGCAGGGGAGGGAAAACTGTTTTTT. Amino acids: CSAAGEGKLFF.